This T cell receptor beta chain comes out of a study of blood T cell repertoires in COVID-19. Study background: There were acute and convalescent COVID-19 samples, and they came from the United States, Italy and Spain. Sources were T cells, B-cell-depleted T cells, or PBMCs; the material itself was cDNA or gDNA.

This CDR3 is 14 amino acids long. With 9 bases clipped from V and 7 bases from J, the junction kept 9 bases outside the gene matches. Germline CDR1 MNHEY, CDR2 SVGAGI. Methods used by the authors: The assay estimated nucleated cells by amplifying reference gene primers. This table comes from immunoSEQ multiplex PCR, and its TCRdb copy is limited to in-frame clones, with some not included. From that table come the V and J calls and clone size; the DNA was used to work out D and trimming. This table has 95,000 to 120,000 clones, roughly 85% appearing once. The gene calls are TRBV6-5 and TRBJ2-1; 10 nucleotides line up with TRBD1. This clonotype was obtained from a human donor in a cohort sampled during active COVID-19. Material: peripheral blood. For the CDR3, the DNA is TGTGCCAGTCACCGGACAGGGGGGCGGAATGAGCAGTTCTTC. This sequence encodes CASHRTGGRNEQFF.